The rows below give T cell receptor beta chains drawn from one sample of a study of beta chain features in type 1 diabetes. Assay: immunoSEQ multiplex PCR; the TCRdb copy retains only in-frame clones and omits some. This sample yields some 300,000 clones, of which about 8.5% are seen a single time; approximately 0.93% belongs to the top ten. Input material: central memory CD4+ T cells from blood. The receptors were sampled from a woman under 30 in good health. Each CDR3 is given with its conserved first and last residue. Fields, in order: J gene, D gene, clone size, V gene, CDR3 protein, CDR3 DNA. D genes are given only for firm matches. For some rows the clone size is stated as once, few or many, or as a class when expanded; others skip it.

J: TRBJ2-5; D: TRBD1; size: NA; V: TRBV7-3; CDR3: CASSQGVVRETQYF; DNA: TGTGCCAGCAGCCAGGGGGTGGTAAGGGAGACCCAGTACTTC
J: TRBJ2-1; D: NA; size: NA; V: TRBV6-4; CDR3: CASSETGLGRPYNEQFF; DNA: TGTGCCAGCAGCGAAACAGGGCTAGGTCGACCTTACAATGAGCAGTTCTTC
J: TRBJ1-4; D: TRBD1; size: few; V: TRBV9; CDR3: CASSTDRAGEKLFF; DNA: TGTGCCAGCAGCACCGACAGGGCAGGTGAAAAACTGTTTTTT
J: TRBJ1-1; D: NA; size: NA; V: TRBV5-1; CDR3: CASSLLPENTEAFF; DNA: TGCGCCAGCAGCTTGCTTCCCGAGAACACTGAAGCTTTCTTT
J: TRBJ1-1; D: NA; size: few; V: TRBV12-5; CDR3: CASGLYVGFPMNTEAFF; DNA: TGTGCTAGTGGTTTGTATGTGGGGTTCCCAATGAACACTGAAGCTTTCTTT
J: TRBJ2-2; D: NA; size: NA; V: TRBV10-3; CDR3: CAIPVGKNTGELFF; DNA: TGTGCCATACCTGTCGGGAAGAACACCGGGGAGCTGTTTTTT
J: TRBJ2-2; D: TRBD2; size: few; V: TRBV6-5; CDR3: CASRKTSGTGGELFF; DNA: TGTGCCAGCAGAAAGACTAGCGGGACCGGCGGGGAGCTGTTTTTT
J: TRBJ1-5; D: TRBD1; size: NA; V: TRBV4-2; CDR3: CASSQGQGDNQPQHF; DNA: TGTGCCAGCAGCCAGGGACAGGGGGACAATCAGCCCCAGCATTTT
J: TRBJ2-2; D: NA; size: NA; V: TRBV5-1; CDR3: CASSLATAPNTGELFF; DNA: TGCGCCAGCAGCTTGGCCACAGCCCCGAACACCGGGGAGCTGTTTTTT
J: TRBJ2-7; D: NA; size: few; V: TRBV7-2; CDR3: CASSLQGVGTYEQYF; DNA: TGTGCCAGCAGCCTACAGGGCGTGGGGACCTACGAGCAGTACTTC
J: TRBJ1-3; D: NA; size: few; V: TRBV29-1; CDR3: CSVGETGGNTIYF; DNA: TGCAGCGTTGGTGAAACCGGGGGAAACACCATATATTTT
J: TRBJ1-4; D: NA; size: few; V: TRBV7-2; CDR3: CASNRATNEKLFF; DNA: TGTGCCAGTAACCGGGCAACTAATGAAAAACTGTTTTTT
J: TRBJ1-1; D: NA; size: few; V: TRBV7-2; CDR3: CASRPPGVRNTEAFF; DNA: TGTGCCAGCCGCCCCCCAGGGGTGAGGAACACTGAAGCTTTCTTT
J: TRBJ2-2; D: NA; size: NA; V: TRBV6-5; CDR3: CASSRTIYTGELFF; DNA: TGTGCCAGCAGTCGAACCATATACACCGGGGAGCTGTTTTTT